Below are 6 T cell receptor beta chains sequenced from a single sample in a study of T cells in Graves' hyperthyroidism and ophthalmopathy. TCR beta CDR3 regions were amplified from RNA. HTBI primers were used for first-round RT-PCR of the TCR CDR3. TCRdb reprocessed the multiplex PCR reads via MiXCR and lists one record per CDR3 protein. The sample comprises around 520,000 distinct CDR3 sequences, approximately 15% of which are singletons, and roughly 17% rests with the top ten. The source material was blood. These receptors all stem from a woman under 30 with Graves' hyperthyroidism.

The V gene is TRBV10-3, the J gene TRBJ1-6; D might be TRBD1 (5 bases). The length of the CDR3 is 13 residues. Trimming removed 10 bases from V and 8 bases from J, with 15 bases in between. Germline V gene sequence: CDR1 ENHRY, CDR2 SYGVKD. CDR3 sequence reads: CATLGEGHSPLHF. The CDR3 DNA follows: TGTGCCACCCTGGGAGAGGGGCATTCACCCCTCCACTTT.

The CDR3 coding sequence is TGCAGCGTTGCCCCAACAGGAGTCCTCACCGGGGAGCTGTTTTTT. It encodes CSVAPTGVLTGELFF. The chain couples TRBV29-1 to TRBJ2-2; perhaps TRBD1 as D (5 bases). Germline values: CDR1 SQVTM, CDR2 ANQGSEA. V shed 4 bases and J shed 4 bases, with 16 bases lying between them. The CDR3 loop spans 15 amino acids.

This clonotype was found many times. This chain joins TRBV30 and TRBJ1-3; D ambiguous. Per germline, CDR1 GTSNPN and CDR2 SVGIG (reference sequence). Trimming removed 3 bases at V and 0 bases at J, with 9 bases between. The CDR3 has 14 residues. The CDR3: CAWSGRISGNTIYF. The CDR3 nucleotides read TGTGCCTGGAGCGGACGGATCTCTGGAAACACCATATATTTT. Full variable domain (remainder filled in from reference TRBV30 and TRBJ1-3): SQTIHQWPATLVQPVGSPLSLECTVEGTSNPNLYWYRQAAGRGLQLLFYSVGIGQISSEVPQNLSASRPQDRQFILSSKKLLLSDSGFYLCAWSGRISGNTIYFGEGSWLTVV.

This clonotype has ten or more counts. The chain carries TRBV11-2 and TRBJ1-5; D remains unclear. V lost 0 bases, J lost 4 bases, and 7 bases lay in between. Germline V gene sequence: CDR1 SGHAT, CDR2 FQNNGV. This CDR3 region has 14 residues. CDR3 nucleotide sequence: TGTGCCAGCAGCTTAGATTTCGGGAATCAGCCCCAGCATTTT. Translating it yields CASSLDFGNQPQHF.

This chain uses TRBV20-1 with TRBJ2-7, with 10 bases identical to TRBD2. CDR1 DFQATT and CDR2 SNEGSKA come from the germline V gene (reference sequence). CDR3 length: 15 residues. Trimming at V came to 0 bases and at J to 0 bases, leaving 2 bases not matched to a gene. Here the CDR3 DNA reads TGCAGTGCTAGAGACAGCGGGGGGGGCTCCTACGAGCAGTACTTC. It codes for CSARDSGGGSYEQYF.

The rearrangement uses TRBV20-1 and TRBJ2-4, with no clear D. There are 12 residues in the CDR3. V was pared by 3 bases and J by 2 bases, with 5 bases between. Per germline, CDR1 DFQATT and CDR2 SNEGSKA (reference sequence). CDR3 DNA: TGCAGTGCTAGTTTAACCAAAAACATTCAGTACTTC. It specifies CSASLTKNIQYF.